Detailed here is one T cell receptor (beta chain). The antigen is undetermined. The junction departs from the called germline gene at one end, perhaps through a read error. TCRdb processed the reads anew with MiXCR; each CDR3 protein has one entry. The sample gives about 920,000 distinct CDR3 sequences, about 33% of which show up once; about an eighth is in the top ten. This CDR3 has 12 amino acids. Germline CDR1 MNHEY, CDR2 SMNVEV (reference sequence). The data were obtained in a study of T cell repertoires in cytomegalovirus infection. Study details: CMV epitopes, recently identified HLA-C-restricted and well-studied HLA-B-restricted, were used. An indication of both CMV infection and matching HLA type came from public TCR beta signatures.

Notes on the study in general: CMV carriers having the relevant HLA were flagged by cumulative public TCR beta family frequency. HLA-C-restricted CMV clonotypes gave the most frequent clonotype in two of eight donors.

The specimen was cultured CD8+ T cells from PBMCs, collected from culture after CMV antigen stimulation. This clonotype was obtained from a human donor in good health (CMV status not recorded). Some clones in this sample may be carry-over from other donors' samples. V and J are TRBV27 and TRBJ1-5; the D is unclear. CDR3 in amino acids: CANSFLDQPQHF. CDR3 sequence (DNA): TGTGCCAACAGTTTTCTCGATCAGCCCCAGCATTTT.